These T cell receptor beta chains were read from a single sample in a study of beta chain features in type 1 diabetes. The repertoire was sequenced with immunoSEQ multiplex PCR; TCRdb's copy has only in-frame clones and lacks some. The profile shows 200,000 to 250,000 clones, over 65% of them singletons. The sample comprised naive CD4+ T cells from blood. These receptors came from a man aged 25 to 40 in good health. Both conserved end residues are part of each CDR3. D genes are given only for firm matches. Clone size is not always given. Where it is, it says once, few, many or a class for expanded clones.

>TRBD2|TRBJ2-1|TRBV18|.
CASSPGARREVDEQFF
TGTGCCAGCTCTCCGGGGGCGCGGCGGGAGGTGGATGAGCAGTTCTTC
>.|TRBJ2-5|TRBV7-9|.
CASSLLNQETQYF
TGTGCCAGCAGCTTACTCAACCAAGAGACCCAGTACTTC
>.|TRBJ2-7|TRBV4-3|.
CASSQDYEAGGEQYF
TGCGCCAGCAGCCAAGATTATGAAGCTGGGGGCGAGCAGTACTTC
>.|TRBJ2-3|TRBV9|.
CASSASSNFPTDTQYF
TGTGCCAGCAGCGCCTCCTCCAATTTTCCCACAGATACGCAGTATTTT
>TRBD1|TRBJ1-1|TRBV30|.
CAWSGQGLEAFF
TGTGCCTGGAGCGGACAGGGACTTGAAGCTTTCTTT
>TRBD1|TRBJ2-1|TRBV28|few
CASRTPGGRGQFF
TGTGCCAGCAGGACCCCAGGGGGCCGAGGGCAGTTCTTC
>.|TRBJ2-3|TRBV5-6|.
CASSDSGPRLTDTQYF
TGTGCCAGCAGTGATTCGGGACCCCGTCTCACAGATACGCAGTATTTT
>TRBD1|TRBJ2-5|TRBV2|.
CANQDRGWAQETQYF
TGTGCCAACCAGGACAGGGGGTGGGCCCAAGAGACCCAGTACTTC
>.|TRBJ2-7|TRBV29-1|.
CSGRGLSREQYF
TGCAGCGGAAGGGGGTTGAGTCGGGAGCAGTACTTC
>.|TRBJ1-2|TRBV30|few
CAWSRQEGYTF
TGTGCCTGGAGCAGACAGGAGGGCTACACCTTC
>TRBD2|TRBJ2-1|TRBV7-2|.
CASSLGIGGRVVNEQFF
TGTGCCAGCAGCTTAGGCATCGGCGGGAGAGTAGTAAATGAGCAGTTCTTC
>TRBD1|TRBJ2-5|TRBV29-1|few
CSVEDRGFRTQYF
TGCAGCGTTGAGGACAGGGGGTTTAGGACCCAGTACTTC
>TRBD2|TRBJ2-7|TRBV28|few
CATLTGTSGRHEQYF
TGTGCCACCCTCACAGGGACTAGCGGGAGACACGAGCAGTACTTC
>TRBD1|TRBJ2-5|TRBV7-9|.
CASAPDRAETQYF
TGTGCCAGCGCCCCGGACAGGGCAGAGACCCAGTACTTC
>.|TRBJ2-3|TRBV7-2|.
CASGGTDTQYF
TGTGCCAGCGGGGGAACAGATACGCAGTATTTT
>.|TRBJ2-7|TRBV30|.
CAGGTVYEQYF
TGTGCCGGTGGGACGGTCTACGAGCAGTACTTC
>TRBD1|TRBJ1-5|TRBV15|once
CATSRGGQGHQPQHF
TGTGCCACCAGCAGAGGAGGACAGGGGCATCAGCCCCAGCATTTT
>.|TRBJ1-6|TRBV7-2|once
CASSLLGSTNSPLHF
TGTGCCAGCAGCTTATTAGGGAGTACTAATTCACCCCTCCACTTT
>.|TRBJ2-3|TRBV30|.
CAWSGSVDTQYF
TGTGCCTGGTCGGGAAGCGTCGATACGCAGTATTTT
>TRBD2|TRBJ2-1|TRBV10-1|few
CASSDTGTRGLNEQFF
TGCGCCAGCAGCGACACCGGGACTAGGGGCCTCAATGAGCAGTTCTTC
>TRBD1|TRBJ1-6|TRBV7-2|.
CASSLDRGQSPLHF
TGTGCCAGCAGCTTAGACAGGGGGCAGTCACCCCTCCACTTT
>TRBD1|TRBJ2-5|TRBV30|.
CAWTGTGEETQYF
TGTGCCTGGACCGGGACAGGGGAAGAGACCCAGTACTTC